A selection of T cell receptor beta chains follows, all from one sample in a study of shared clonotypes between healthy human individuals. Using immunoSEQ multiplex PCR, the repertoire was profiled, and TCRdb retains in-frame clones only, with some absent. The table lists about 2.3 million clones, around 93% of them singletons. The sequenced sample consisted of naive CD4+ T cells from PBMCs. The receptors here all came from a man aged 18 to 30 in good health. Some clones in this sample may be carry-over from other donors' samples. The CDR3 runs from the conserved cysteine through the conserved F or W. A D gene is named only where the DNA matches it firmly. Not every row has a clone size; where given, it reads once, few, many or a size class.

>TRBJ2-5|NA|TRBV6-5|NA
CASSNAGASWETQYF
TGTGCCAGCAGCAATGCGGGGGCTTCGTGGGAGACCCAGTACTTC
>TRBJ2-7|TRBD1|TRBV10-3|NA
CAISVIPTPGQGANEQYF
TGTGCCATCAGTGTCATCCCTACGCCGGGACAGGGGGCCAACGAGCAGTACTTC
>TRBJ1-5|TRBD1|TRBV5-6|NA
CASSKGAEQPQHF
TGTGCCAGCAGCAAGGGGGCTGAACAGCCCCAGCATTTT
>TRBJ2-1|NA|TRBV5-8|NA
CASSLMREVLF
TGTGCCAGCAGCTTGATGCGGGAAGTGCTCTTC
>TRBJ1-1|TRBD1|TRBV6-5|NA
CASSSIRDSSNTEAFF
TGTGCCAGCAGTTCCATTCGGGACAGCAGTAACACTGAAGCTTTCTTT
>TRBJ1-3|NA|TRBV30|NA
CAWSVFQGLSSGNTIYF
TGTGCCTGGAGTGTCTTTCAGGGTTTGTCCTCTGGAAACACCATATATTTT
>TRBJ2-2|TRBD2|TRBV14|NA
CAQTRTSGKTGELFF
TGTGCCCAAACTCGGACTAGCGGAAAAACCGGGGAGCTGTTTTTT
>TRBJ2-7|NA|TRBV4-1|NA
CASSLNDNRDEQYF
TGCGCCAGCAGCCTGAATGACAACAGGGACGAGCAGTACTTC
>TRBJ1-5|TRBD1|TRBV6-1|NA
CASSERTGMNQPQHF
TGTGCCAGCAGTGAAAGGACAGGGATGAATCAGCCCCAGCATTTT
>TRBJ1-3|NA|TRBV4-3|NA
CASSQDRHFGNTIYF
TGCGCCAGCAGCCAAGATCGACACTTTGGAAACACCATATATTTT
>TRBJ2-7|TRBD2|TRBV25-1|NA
CASSLAGGAYEQYF
TGTGCCAGCAGCCTAGCGGGGGGTGCCTACGAGCAGTACTTC
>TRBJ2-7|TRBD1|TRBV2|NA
CASTRTGHEQYF
TGTGCCAGCACCAGGACAGGGCACGAGCAGTACTTC
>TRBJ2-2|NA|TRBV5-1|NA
CASSGTVNTGELFF
TGCGCCAGCAGCGGGACCGTTAACACCGGGGAGCTGTTTTTT
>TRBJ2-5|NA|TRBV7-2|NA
CASSLGQEETQYF
TGTGCCAGCAGCTTAGGACAGGAAGAGACCCAGTACTTC
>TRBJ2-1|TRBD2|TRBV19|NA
CASSKGLAGADEQFF
TGTGCCAGTAGTAAAGGACTAGCGGGAGCCGATGAGCAGTTCTTC
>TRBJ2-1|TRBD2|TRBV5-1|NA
CASSFSGVYNEQFF
TGCGCCAGCAGCTTCAGCGGGGTTTACAATGAGCAGTTCTTC
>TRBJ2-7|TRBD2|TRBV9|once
CASSTRAGVGEQYF
TGTGCCAGCAGCACCCGAGCGGGAGTTGGGGAGCAGTACTTC
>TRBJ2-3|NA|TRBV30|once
CAWRRGKLARGPDTQYF
TGTGCCTGGAGGCGCGGAAAACTAGCTAGGGGCCCAGATACGCAGTATTTT
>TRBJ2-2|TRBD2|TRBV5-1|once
CASSQLPGLAGGHTGELFF
TGCGCCAGCAGCCAATTACCGGGACTAGCGGGAGGTCACACCGGGGAGCTGTTTTTT
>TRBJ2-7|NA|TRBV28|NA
CASSLGGGLGIYEQYF
TGTGCCAGCAGTTTGGGTGGGGGTCTCGGTATCTACGAGCAGTACTTC
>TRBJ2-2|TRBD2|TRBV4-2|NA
CASSQPTSGRRDTGELFF
TGTGCCAGCAGCCAGCCGACTAGCGGGAGACGGGACACCGGGGAGCTGTTTTTT
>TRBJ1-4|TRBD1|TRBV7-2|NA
CASSSTGIGEKLFF
TGTGCCAGCAGCTCGACAGGGATTGGCGAAAAACTGTTTTTT
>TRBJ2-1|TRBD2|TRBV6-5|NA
CASSLAGSSYNEQFF
TGTGCCAGCAGTCTAGCGGGGAGCTCCTACAATGAGCAGTTCTTC
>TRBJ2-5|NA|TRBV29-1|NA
CSVDEGAGQYF
TGCAGCGTGGACGAAGGAGCGGGCCAGTACTTC
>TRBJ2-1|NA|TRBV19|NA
CASTPRGSSYNEQFF
TGTGCCAGTACCCCCCGGGGTTCGTCCTACAATGAGCAGTTCTTC
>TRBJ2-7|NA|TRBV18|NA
CASSPQGGASYEQYF
TGTGCCAGCTCACCCCAGGGGGGCGCGTCCTACGAGCAGTACTTC
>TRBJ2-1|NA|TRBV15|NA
CATSRVSVRFGYNEQFF
TGTGCCACCAGCAGAGTATCTGTGAGGTTTGGTTACAATGAGCAGTTCTTC
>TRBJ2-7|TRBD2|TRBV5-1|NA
CASSFGGSLYEQYF
TGCGCCAGCAGCTTCGGCGGGAGTCTCTACGAGCAGTACTTC
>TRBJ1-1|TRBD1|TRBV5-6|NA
CASSRTGAGGTEAFF
TGTGCCAGCAGCAGGACAGGGGCAGGAGGAACTGAAGCTTTCTTT
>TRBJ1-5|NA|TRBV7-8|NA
CASSLKGRINQPQHF
TGTGCCAGCAGCTTAAAAGGCAGGATAAATCAGCCCCAGCATTTT
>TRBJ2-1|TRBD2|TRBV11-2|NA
CASSSRLAGARDEQFF
TGTGCCAGCAGCTCGCGACTAGCGGGAGCGCGCGATGAGCAGTTCTTC
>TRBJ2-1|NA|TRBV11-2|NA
CASSLDPAGRAYNEQFF
TGTGCCAGCAGCTTAGATCCGGCGGGACGCGCCTACAATGAGCAGTTCTTC